This T cell receptor beta chain stems from a study of T-cell reconstitution after alpha-beta-depleted transplantation in children. V gave up 0 bases and J gave up 4 bases, with 25 bases separating them. This CDR3 has 19 amino acids. Germline CDR1 reads LGHNA; CDR2 reads YSLEER. Study-level points and caveats: Among T cells one year after transplant, newly produced cells accounted for most counts and diversity. By about two months after transplant, alpha-beta T cells reportedly arose from several hundred graft clones that had expanded. The high TCRbeta diversity at day 60 in some patients came from surviving recipient T cells and thymic progenitors.

Unique molecular identifiers were incorporated during preparation of the TCRbeta library. One entry per CDR3 protein results from TCRdb running MiXCR on the PCR reads. The table records 300,000 to 350,000 distinct CDR3 sequences, around 15% of them present only once. With regard to this clonotype: What it binds is not known.

Sequenced material: PBMCs, mostly from graft donor cells, taken 360 days after TCRalphabeta/CD19-depleted stem cell transplant. This rearrangement joins TRBV4-3 to TRBJ2-7; a weak D match, TRBD1 (6 bases). The source is a male patient between 2 and 10 years old who had a stem cell transplant for acute lymphoblastic leukemia, so the T cells may come from the graft donor. DNA for the CDR3: TGCGCCAGCAGCCAAGATCTGGCACACCCTCAGGGGTACTCATACGAGCAGTACTTC. Translation gives CASSQDLAHPQGYSYEQYF.